One and the same sample provided the 17 T cell receptor beta chains below, sequenced in a study of OX40 agonist ivuxolimab in advanced cancers. Data came from immunoSEQ multiplex PCR; TCRdb stores just in-frame clones and leaves some out. Here the sample spans around 80,000 clones, nearly 95% being singletons. Sequences were derived from CD4+ or CD8+ T cells sorted from blood, sampled in a trial of the OX40 agonist ivuxolimab. The receptors were sampled from an adult with an advanced solid tumor such as melanoma, head and neck, liver or kidney cancer.

The chain links TRBV6-1 to TRBJ2-3; 14 nucleotides agree with TRBD2. With V trimmed by 3 bases and J by 4 bases, 3 bases remained unmatched. Germline V gene data show CDR1 as MNHNS and CDR2 as SASEGT. The CDR3 covers 16 residues. CDR3 protein: CASSEGTSGGPDTQYF. CDR3 sequence (DNA): TGTGCCAGCAGTGAGGGGACTAGCGGGGGCCCAGATACGCAGTATTTT.

The chain is built from TRBV9 and TRBJ1-2; no clear D. Germline CDR1 and CDR2: SGDLS and YYNGEE. V lost 4 bases and J lost 6, with 10 bases in between. The CDR3 spans 12 residues. This CDR3 reads CASSQTINGYTF. The CDR3 nucleotides are TGTGCCAGCAGCCAGACGATTAATGGCTACACCTTC.

This chain uses TRBV6-5 with TRBJ1-2, with D tentatively TRBD1 (5 bases). The germline V gene encodes CDR1 MNHEY and CDR2 SVGAGI. This CDR3 has 13 residues. V was clipped by 6 bases and J by 4 bases, with 12 bases between them. For the CDR3, the DNA is TGTGCCAGCAGGGGGGGGACGGGCTATGGCTACACCTTC. Amino acids: CASRGGTGYGYTF.

The chain combines TRBV4-1 with TRBJ2-1; 12 bases align to TRBD1. CDR1 MGHRA and CDR2 YSYEKL come from the germline V gene. The CDR3 has 15 amino acids. V was clipped by 1 base and J by 10 bases; unmatched bases: 5. CDR3 in amino acids: CASSQVGQGAWEQFF. CDR3 nucleotide sequence: TGCGCCAGCAGCCAAGTGGGACAGGGGGCATGGGAGCAGTTCTTC.

The CDR3 DNA is TGTGCCAGTAGTAACCGGGACAGGGGCACTGAAGCTTTCTTT. The encoded protein is CASSNRDRGTEAFF. J is TRBJ1-1 and V is TRBV19; 10 bases map to TRBD1. The germline gives CDR1 LNHDA, CDR2 SQIVND (reference sequence). The CDR3 has 14 amino acids. Trimming at V came to 4 bases and at J to 4 bases, leaving 3 bases not matched to a gene.

The V and J genes are TRBV29-1 and TRBJ2-7, with 9 bases identical to TRBD2. V lost 6 bases and J lost 7; bases outside the gene matches: 10. The CDR3 is made up of 13 amino acids. Per germline, CDR1 SQVTM and CDR2 ANQGSEA. DNA of the CDR3: TGCAGCGTCCGACTAGCGGCAACCTTGGAGCAGTACTTC. Its protein product is CSVRLAATLEQYF.

The V and J genes are TRBV5-1 and TRBJ1-4; no firm D call. Trimming took off 0 bases at V and 0 bases at J, with 9 bases between the two ends. The CDR3 loop spans 16 amino acids. The V gene's germline CDR1 is SGHRS and CDR2 YFSETQ. The CDR3 DNA sequence: TGCGCCAGCAGCTTGGGGTTTACGGCAACTAATGAAAAACTGTTTTTT. Its translation is CASSLGFTATNEKLFF.

Here the CDR3 DNA reads TGTGCCACCAGCATCCGTTTAGCGGAGAAAGATACGCAGTATTTT. Translating gives CATSIRLAEKDTQYF. The chain is built from TRBV15 and TRBJ2-3; a weak D match, TRBD2 (6 bases). The CDR3 is 15 residues long. Germline V gene data show CDR1 as LNHNV and CDR2 as YYDKDF (reference sequence). V was pared by 4 bases and J by 5 bases, with 16 bases between.

The CDR3 sequence is CASSYSDTEAFF. DNA for the CDR3: TGTGCCAGCAGTTACTCGGACACTGAAGCTTTCTTT. The rearrangement joins TRBV6-5 to TRBJ1-1, with D unresolved. V lost 0 bases and J lost 3, with 2 bases in between. The CDR3 is made up of 12 amino acids. Germline CDR1 MNHEY, CDR2 SVGAGI.

This chain joins TRBV4-1 and TRBJ2-5, with D possibly matching TRBD2 (5 bases). Germline assignment: CDR1 MGHRA and CDR2 YSYEKL. The CDR3 is 14 amino acids. Trimming pared 0 bases from V and 5 bases from J, leaving 10 bases between. For the CDR3, the DNA is TGCGCCAGCAGCCAAGATGTGGGCGGGGAGACCCAGTACTTC. Encoded protein: CASSQDVGGETQYF.

The count of this clone is one. The V and J genes are TRBV14 and TRBJ1-2; D is unresolved. The V and J ends lost 2 bases and 3 bases respectively, with 10 bases between them. CDR1 SGHDN and CDR2 FVKESK come from the germline V gene. The CDR3 contains 14 residues. In nucleotides, the CDR3 is TGTGCCAGCAGCCAACCCGCCACTGACTATGGCTACACCTTC. Translation gives CASSQPATDYGYTF.

This chain joins TRBV29-1 and TRBJ2-1; TRBD2 aligns across 8 bases. The CDR3 runs 14 residues. Trimming took 6 bases from V and 6 from J; bases not matched to a gene: 10. The germline gives CDR1 SQVTM, CDR2 ANQGSEA. The CDR3 loop reads CSVERRGVLNEQFF. The CDR3 DNA follows: TGCAGCGTCGAGAGGCGGGGGGTCCTCAATGAGCAGTTCTTC.

The chain links TRBV6-5 to TRBJ2-5; D gene unclear. The germline CDR1 and CDR2 sequences are MNHEY and SVGAGI. The CDR3 sequence is 14 residues long. The V and J ends lost 7 bases and 1 base respectively, with 13 bases between them. CDR3 residues: CASTPVVSQETQYF. The CDR3 DNA reads TGTGCCAGCACCCCGGTGGTCAGCCAAGAGACCCAGTACTTC.

The chain employs TRBV14 and TRBJ1-2, with 12 bases identical to TRBD1. In germline, CDR1 is SGHDN, CDR2 FVKESK. Trimming took 3 bases from V and 6 from J; bases not matched to a gene: 5. The CDR3 sequence is 15 residues long. The CDR3 spells CASSHRDRGLDGYTF. In nucleotides, the CDR3 is TGTGCCAGCAGCCATCGGGACAGGGGGCTGGATGGCTACACCTTC.

The chain carries TRBV7-9 and TRBJ2-7; D may match TRBD1 or TRBD2 (6 bases each). This CDR3 has 17 amino acids. Germline CDR1 reads SEHNR; CDR2 reads FQNEAQ (reference sequence). Between the trimmed V and J ends, which lost 4 bases and 2 bases, there was a span of 21 bases. The CDR3: CASSSRMGGLQTYEQYF. The CDR3 coding sequence is TGTGCCAGCAGCTCCCGGATGGGGGGCCTCCAAACCTACGAGCAGTACTTC.

V gene TRBV9 combines with J gene TRBJ2-7, with D uncertain. The CDR3 is 15 residues long. V gave up 0 bases and J gave up 3 bases, with 13 bases separating them. Germline CDR1 SGDLS, CDR2 YYNGEE. The CDR3, as DNA: TGTGCCAGCAGCGTAGATCGTGAAAGCTTCTACGAGCAGTACTTC. Protein product: CASSVDRESFYEQYF.

V is TRBV27 and J is TRBJ1-6, with D perhaps TRBD1 (5 bases). Trimming removed 1 base from V and 5 bases from J, with 9 bases in between. Germline V CDR1 and CDR2: MNHEY, SMNVEV (reference sequence). The CDR3 totals 15 residues. The CDR3 sequence: CASSLFLGDNSPLHF. The CDR3 DNA reads TGTGCCAGCAGTTTATTCTTGGGGGATAATTCACCCCTCCACTTT.